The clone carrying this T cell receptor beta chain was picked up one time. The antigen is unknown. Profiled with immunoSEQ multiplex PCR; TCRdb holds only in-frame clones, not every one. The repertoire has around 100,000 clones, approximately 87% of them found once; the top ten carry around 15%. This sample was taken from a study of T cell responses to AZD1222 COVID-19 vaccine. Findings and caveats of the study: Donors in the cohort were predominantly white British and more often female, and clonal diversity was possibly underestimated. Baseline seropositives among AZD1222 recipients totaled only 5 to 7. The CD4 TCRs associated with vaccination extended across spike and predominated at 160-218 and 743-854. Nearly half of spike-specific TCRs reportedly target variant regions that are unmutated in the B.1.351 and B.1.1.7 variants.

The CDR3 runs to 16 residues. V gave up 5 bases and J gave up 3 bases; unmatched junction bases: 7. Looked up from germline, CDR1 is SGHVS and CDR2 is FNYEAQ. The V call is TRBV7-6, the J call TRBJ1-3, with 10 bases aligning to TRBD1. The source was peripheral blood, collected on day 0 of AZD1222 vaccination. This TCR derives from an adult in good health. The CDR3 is CASSLGQGLFGNTIYF. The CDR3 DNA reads TGTGCCAGCAGCCTGGGACAGGGGCTTTTTGGAAACACCATATATTTT. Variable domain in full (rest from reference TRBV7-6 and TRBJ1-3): GAGVSQSPRYKVTKRGQDVALRCDPISGHVSLYWYRQALGQGPEFLTYFNYEAQQDKSGLPNDRFSAERPEGSISTLTIQRTEQRDSAMYRCASSLGQGLFGNTIYFGEGSWLTVV.